This passage covers 3 T cell receptor beta chains from one sample sequenced in a study of blood T cells in healthy people across ages. Primed by a sample-barcoded 5' primer and a J-beta primer mix, a second PCR proceeded for roughly 6 to 12 cycles. TCRdb re-derived calls from the 5' RACE reads in MiXCR, one entry per CDR3 protein. The repertoire holds about 1.8 million distinct CDR3 sequences, about 50% seen once, with 2.1% in the top ten. Sequenced: blood. Receptors originate from a woman aged 40 to 49 in good health.

This clonotype was seen a few times. The V gene is TRBV28, the J gene TRBJ2-1, with 7 bases fitting TRBD1. The germline gives CDR1 MDHEN, CDR2 SYDVKM. The CDR3 covers 16 residues. The trim removed 6 bases at V and 1 base at J, leaving 9 bases unmatched. The CDR3 here is CASRPLTGLSYNEQFF. Here the CDR3 DNA reads TGTGCCAGCAGGCCCTTGACAGGGCTATCCTACAATGAGCAGTTCTTC.

V and J are TRBV3-1 and TRBJ1-2; D gene unclear. The germline gives CDR1 LGHDT, CDR2 YNNKEL (reference sequence). V lost 3 bases, J lost 4 bases, and 12 bases lay in between. This CDR3 is 14 amino acids long. CDR3 sequence reads: CASSHGEASYGYTF. The CDR3 DNA is TGTGCCAGCAGCCACGGAGAGGCTTCCTATGGCTACACCTTC.

The gene calls are TRBV29-1 and TRBJ2-5; TRBD2 agrees at 11 bases. The junction had 6 bases not matched to a gene; V was cut back by 3 bases and J by 0 bases. The length of the CDR3 is 16 residues. CDR1 SQVTM and CDR2 ANQGSEA come from the germline V gene. The chain's CDR3 is CSVDRASGGYQETQYF. The CDR3 DNA follows: TGCAGCGTTGACCGGGCTAGCGGGGGGTACCAAGAGACCCAGTACTTC.